This T cell receptor (beta chain) appears in the sequencing data of a study of T cells after yellow fever vaccination. Study findings and constraints: Reappearing after the booster were most of the clones from primary vaccination (around 96% CD4, 88% CD8). The CD4 compartment and the CD8 compartment contained a small share of clonotypes in common.

Conversion of TCR transcripts into cDNA relied on 5'RACE template switching, which added a universal primer site and UMIs. TCRdb independently ran MiXCR on the 5' RACE reads; one entry per CDR3 protein. The sample includes around 300,000 distinct CDR3 sequences, 4.1% of them seen just once. Concerning this clonotype itself: No antigen is known for it.

Germline assignment: CDR1 SGHVS and CDR2 FNYEAQ. V lost 4 bases to trimming and J lost 2 bases, with 11 bases between them. This CDR3 spans 14 amino acids. The chain combines TRBV7-6 with TRBJ1-1; D is uncertain. This TCR was recovered from a man younger than 35 who received the YFV17D yellow fever vaccine. The source was PBMCs, collected 5 days after the yellow fever booster vaccination. In DNA form, the CDR3 reads TGTGCCAGCAGCTCCCTCTTAAAAAACACTGAAGCTTTCTTT. The encoded protein is CASSSLLKNTEAFF.